Listed below are T cell receptor beta chains from one sample, sequenced in a study of somatic mutations in cytotoxic T cells in rheumatoid arthritis. Profiled with immunoSEQ multiplex PCR; TCRdb holds only in-frame clones, not every one. The sample shows some 19,000 clones, around 86% of them seen only once. Source material: CD8+ T cells sorted from blood. The source of these receptors is a man aged 18 to 29 with rheumatoid arthritis. The CDR3 runs from the conserved cysteine through the conserved F or W.

CDR3 protein: CASSSSPYNEQFF
J gene: TRBJ2-1
V gene: TRBV19

CDR3 protein: CASKDRSGWTGELFF
J gene: TRBJ2-2
V gene: TRBV6-5

CDR3 protein: CASSLGTDDSNQPQHF
J gene: TRBJ1-5
V gene: TRBV7-9

CDR3 protein: CASSLDGLLTDTQYF
J gene: TRBJ2-3
V gene: TRBV5-1

CDR3 protein: CASSLKVNEQFF
J gene: TRBJ2-1
V gene: TRBV11-1

CDR3 protein: CAWSSGTAYEQYF
J gene: TRBJ2-7
V gene: TRBV30

CDR3 protein: CASSVVGAQETQYF
J gene: TRBJ2-5
V gene: TRBV9

CDR3 protein: CASAVGGRNEQFF
J gene: TRBJ2-1
V gene: TRBV19

CDR3 protein: CASSLGTEEAFF
J gene: TRBJ1-1
V gene: TRBV11-1

CDR3 protein: CASSQSGTAGGTEAFF
J gene: TRBJ1-1
V gene: TRBV4-1

CDR3 protein: CASSERDLNEQFF
J gene: TRBJ2-1
V gene: TRBV2

CDR3 protein: CASSYLGGGASQETQYF
J gene: TRBJ2-5
V gene: TRBV5-4

CDR3 protein: CASSPQRTSGGYSYNEQFF
J gene: TRBJ2-1
V gene: TRBV18

CDR3 protein: CASSFSRADLLSYNSPLHF
J gene: TRBJ1-6
V gene: TRBV27

CDR3 protein: CASRQEGEQFF
J gene: TRBJ2-1
V gene: TRBV7-8

CDR3 protein: CASSTTGTAYNEKLFF
J gene: TRBJ1-4
V gene: TRBV7-9

CDR3 protein: CSVGSGNTIYF
J gene: TRBJ1-3
V gene: TRBV29-1

CDR3 protein: CASSLSSYEQYF
J gene: TRBJ2-7
V gene: TRBV27

CDR3 protein: CASSERDRSSYGYTF
J gene: TRBJ1-2
V gene: TRBV6-1

CDR3 protein: CSVEGTYGYTF
J gene: TRBJ1-2
V gene: TRBV29-1

CDR3 protein: CASSVGDRGYNEQFF
J gene: TRBJ2-1
V gene: TRBV9

CDR3 protein: CSVAGILGGLYEQYF
J gene: TRBJ2-7
V gene: TRBV29-1

CDR3 protein: CASSRSETPISDTQYF
J gene: TRBJ2-3
V gene: TRBV5-4

CDR3 protein: CASSQVQLAEYNEQFF
J gene: TRBJ2-1
V gene: TRBV4-3

CDR3 protein: CASSYKQDNNEQFF
J gene: TRBJ2-1
V gene: TRBV6-5

CDR3 protein: CASSLAGQLATNEKLFF
J gene: TRBJ1-4
V gene: TRBV7-4

CDR3 protein: CASSPLAGGPIGYNEQFF
J gene: TRBJ2-1
V gene: TRBV7-8

CDR3 protein: CASSFPGQGALEQYF
J gene: TRBJ2-7
V gene: TRBV28

CDR3 protein: CASSITGGSQHF
J gene: TRBJ1-5
V gene: TRBV19

CDR3 protein: CASSLEGSGVGGYGYTF
J gene: TRBJ1-2
V gene: TRBV28

CDR3 protein: CASSWVAVTRTDTQYF
J gene: TRBJ2-3
V gene: TRBV7-9

CDR3 protein: CAISDGQGGYEQYF
J gene: TRBJ2-7
V gene: TRBV10-3